This TCR beta chain emerged from a study of blood T cell repertoires in COVID-19. Study in general: Acute-phase and convalescent COVID-19 samples originated in the United States, Italy and Spain. Sources were T cells, B-cell-depleted T cells, or PBMCs; the material itself was cDNA or gDNA.

This CDR3 has 14 amino acids. In germline, CDR1 is ENHRY, CDR2 SYGVKD. Trimming removed 10 bases at V and 1 base at J, with 13 bases between. Source study methods: Estimation of nucleated cell counts relied on the amplification of reference gene primers. Libraries were prepared by immunoSEQ multiplex PCR; TCRdb keeps only in-frame clonotypes and omits some of them. That table is the source of V, J and clone size, and D and trimming were worked out from the DNA. Seen here are about 130,000 clones, roughly 86% observed once, and the top ten hold over 10%. This clonotype was sampled from a woman in her sixties or seventies with COVID-19, enrolled during active disease. Sequencing was carried out using peripheral blood. The chain couples TRBV10-3 to TRBJ2-2; tentatively, D is TRBD1 (6 bases). In DNA form, the CDR3 reads TGTGCCACCAGGACAGAGATGAACACCGGGGAGCTGTTTTTT. As protein: CATRTEMNTGELFF.